The rows below give T cell receptor beta chains drawn from one sample of a study of OX40 agonist ivuxolimab in advanced cancers. Some clones are missing from TCRdb's copy, which holds only in-frame ones; the method was immunoSEQ multiplex PCR. The repertoire has roughly 75,000 clones, approximately 88% of them found once; the top ten carry roughly 13%. The sequences come from CD4+ or CD8+ T cells sorted from blood, collected in a trial of the OX40 agonist ivuxolimab. The receptors shown here come from an adult with an advanced solid tumor such as melanoma, head and neck, liver or kidney cancer. Each CDR3 is given with its conserved first and last residue. A D gene is named only where the DNA matches it firmly. For some rows the clone size is stated as once, few or many, or as a class when expanded; others skip it.

CASSAGTSGNTIYF TGTGCCAGCAGCGCGGGGACCTCTGGAAACACCATATATTTT TRBJ1-3 - 14 TRBV9 -
CASSSGEQPQHF TGTGCCAGCAGTTCAGGGGAACAGCCCCAGCATTTT TRBJ1-5 - 12 TRBV6-6 -
CASSLEGPGANVLTF TGTGCCAGCAGCTTAGAGGGCCCTGGGGCCAACGTCCTGACTTTC TRBJ2-6 - 15 TRBV9 -
CASSPPGVPKNTGELFF TGTGCCAGTAGCCCCCCTGGAGTTCCAAAGAACACCGGGGAGCTGTTTTTT TRBJ2-2 - 17 TRBV19 -
CASSLGQGAYEQYF TGTGCCAGCAGCCTCGGACAGGGCGCCTACGAGCAGTACTTC TRBJ2-7 TRBD1 14 TRBV11-3 -
CASIGGGPNTEAFF TGTGCCAGCATCGGGGGGGGACCGAACACTGAAGCTTTCTTT TRBJ1-1 - 14 TRBV13 -
CASTTGVNTEAFF TGTGCCAGCACGACAGGGGTGAACACTGAAGCTTTCTTT TRBJ1-1 TRBD1 13 TRBV27 -
CASSFSGTSGHTDTQYF TGTGCCAGCAGCTTTTCGGGGACTAGCGGACACACAGATACGCAGTATTTT TRBJ2-3 TRBD2 17 TRBV5-4 -
CASSLVGTSPSNEQFF TGTGCCAGCAGCTTAGTTGGGACTAGTCCTTCGAATGAGCAGTTCTTC TRBJ2-1 TRBD2 16 TRBV11-2 -
CASSETSSGANVLTF TGTGCCAGCAGTGAAACATCCTCTGGGGCCAACGTCCTGACTTTC TRBJ2-6 - 15 TRBV6-4 -
CASSRMGGTEAFF TGTGCCAGCAGCCGGATGGGAGGCACTGAAGCTTTCTTT TRBJ1-1 - 13 TRBV11-2 -
CASSSLPGQGFNEQFF TGTGCCAGCAGCTCTCTTCCGGGACAGGGGTTCAATGAGCAGTTCTTC TRBJ2-1 TRBD1 16 TRBV7-3 -
CASSETWDRSGNTIYF TGTGCCAGCAGTGAGACCTGGGACAGGTCTGGAAACACCATATATTTT TRBJ1-3 TRBD1 16 TRBV6-1 -
CASSLLESSYNEQFF TGTGCCAGCAGTTTATTAGAGAGCTCCTACAATGAGCAGTTCTTC TRBJ2-1 - 15 TRBV28 -
CASSISPPYNEQFF TGTGCCAGTAGTATATCCCCCCCTTACAATGAGCAGTTCTTC TRBJ2-1 - 14 TRBV19 once
CASSDGSGYEQYF TGCGCCAGCAGTGATGGCAGCGGCTACGAGCAGTACTTC TRBJ2-7 - 13 TRBV10-1 -
CASSYRGSYEQYF TGTGCCAGCAGCTACCGGGGCTCCTACGAGCAGTACTTC TRBJ2-7 - 13 TRBV5-8 -
CASSQDPQVQGYTF TGTGCCAGCAGCCAAGATCCCCAGGTACAAGGCTACACCTTC TRBJ1-2 - 14 TRBV4-2 -
CASSPDRANTGELFF TGTGCCAGCAGTCCCGACAGGGCGAACACCGGGGAGCTGTTTTTT TRBJ2-2 TRBD1 15 TRBV2 -
CASSHNLQGATSYEQYF TGCGCCAGCAGCCATAACCTCCAGGGGGCCACCTCCTACGAGCAGTACTTC TRBJ2-7 TRBD1 17 TRBV4-1 -
CASSVHYEQYF TGTGCCAGCAGTGTACACTACGAGCAGTACTTC TRBJ2-7 - 11 TRBV6-1 -
CASSLGGNSPLHF TGTGCCAGCAGCTTAGGGGGTAATTCACCCCTCCACTTT TRBJ1-6 - 13 TRBV7-6 -
CASSVDVGLLVEQFF TGTGCCAGCAGCGTAGACGTCGGCCTCCTCGTTGAGCAGTTCTTC TRBJ2-1 - 15 TRBV9 -
CSVERDPGYEQYF TGCAGCGTTGAGAGGGACCCTGGCTACGAGCAGTACTTC TRBJ2-7 - 13 TRBV29-1 -
CASSLRIARTGELFF TGTGCCAGCAGCCTGCGGATAGCGCGCACCGGGGAGCTGTTTTTT TRBJ2-2 - 15 TRBV11-3 -
CAWSEGTGINQPQHF TGTGCCTGGAGTGAAGGGACAGGGATCAATCAGCCCCAGCATTTT TRBJ1-5 TRBD1 15 TRBV30 -
CASSPLLPPDTQYF TGTGCCAGCAGTCCCCTCTTACCTCCAGATACGCAGTATTTT TRBJ2-3 - 14 TRBV27 -